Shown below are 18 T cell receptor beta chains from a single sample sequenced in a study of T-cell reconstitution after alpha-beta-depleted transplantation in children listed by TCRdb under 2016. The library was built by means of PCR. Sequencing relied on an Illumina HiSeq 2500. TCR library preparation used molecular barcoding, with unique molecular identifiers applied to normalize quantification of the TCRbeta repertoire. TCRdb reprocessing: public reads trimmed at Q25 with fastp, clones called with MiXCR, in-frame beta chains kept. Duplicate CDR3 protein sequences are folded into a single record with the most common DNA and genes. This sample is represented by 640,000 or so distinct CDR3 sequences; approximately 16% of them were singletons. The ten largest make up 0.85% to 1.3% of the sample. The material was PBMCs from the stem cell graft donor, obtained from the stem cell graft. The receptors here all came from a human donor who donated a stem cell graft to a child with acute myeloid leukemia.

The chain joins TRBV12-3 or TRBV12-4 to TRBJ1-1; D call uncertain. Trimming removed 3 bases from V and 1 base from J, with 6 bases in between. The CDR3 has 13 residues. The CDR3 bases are TGTGCCAGCAGTTTGAACTGGAACACTGAAGCTTTCTTT. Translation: CASSLNWNTEAFF.

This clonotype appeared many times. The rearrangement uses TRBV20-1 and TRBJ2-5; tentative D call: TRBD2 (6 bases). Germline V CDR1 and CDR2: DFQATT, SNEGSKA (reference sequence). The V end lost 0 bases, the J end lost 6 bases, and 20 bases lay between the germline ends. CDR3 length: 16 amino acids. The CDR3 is CSARDGGLRGGKTQYF. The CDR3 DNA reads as TGCAGTGCTAGAGATGGGGGACTGAGGGGAGGCAAGACCCAGTACTTC.

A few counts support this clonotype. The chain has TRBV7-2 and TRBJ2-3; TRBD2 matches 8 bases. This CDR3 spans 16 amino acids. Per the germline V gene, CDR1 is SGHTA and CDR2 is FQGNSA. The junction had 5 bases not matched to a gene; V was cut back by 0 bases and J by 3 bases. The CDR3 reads CASSLASGGGTDTQYF. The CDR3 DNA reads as TGTGCCAGCAGCTTAGCCAGCGGGGGAGGGACAGATACGCAGTATTTT.

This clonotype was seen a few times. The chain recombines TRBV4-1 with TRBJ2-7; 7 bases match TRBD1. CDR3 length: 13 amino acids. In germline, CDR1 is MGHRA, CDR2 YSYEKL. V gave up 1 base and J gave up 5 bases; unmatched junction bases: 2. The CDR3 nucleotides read TGCGCCAGCAGCCAAGGGACAGGAGACGAGCAGTACGTC. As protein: CASSQGTGDEQYV.

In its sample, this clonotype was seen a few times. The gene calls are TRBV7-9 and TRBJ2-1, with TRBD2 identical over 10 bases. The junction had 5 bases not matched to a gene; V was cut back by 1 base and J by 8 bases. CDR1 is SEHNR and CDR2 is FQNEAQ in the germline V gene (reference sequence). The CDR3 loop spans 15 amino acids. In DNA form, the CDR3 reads TGTGCCAGCAGCTTAGGTAGCGGGGGGCTGGATGAGCAGTTCTTC. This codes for CASSLGSGGLDEQFF.

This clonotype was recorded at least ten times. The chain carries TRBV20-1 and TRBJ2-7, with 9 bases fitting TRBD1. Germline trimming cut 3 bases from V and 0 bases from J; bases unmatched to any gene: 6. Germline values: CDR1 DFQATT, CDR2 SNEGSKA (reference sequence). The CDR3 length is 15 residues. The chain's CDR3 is CSASPGQGISYEQYF. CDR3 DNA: TGCAGTGCTAGCCCGGGACAGGGCATCTCCTACGAGCAGTACTTC.

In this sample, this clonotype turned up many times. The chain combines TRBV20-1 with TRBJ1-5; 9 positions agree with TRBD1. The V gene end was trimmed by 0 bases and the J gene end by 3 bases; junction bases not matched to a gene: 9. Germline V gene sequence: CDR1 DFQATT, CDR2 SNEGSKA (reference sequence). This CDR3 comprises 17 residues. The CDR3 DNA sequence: TGCAGTGCTAGAGACACGCCGGGACAGGGTTTCAATCAGCCCCAGCATTTT. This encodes CSARDTPGQGFNQPQHF.

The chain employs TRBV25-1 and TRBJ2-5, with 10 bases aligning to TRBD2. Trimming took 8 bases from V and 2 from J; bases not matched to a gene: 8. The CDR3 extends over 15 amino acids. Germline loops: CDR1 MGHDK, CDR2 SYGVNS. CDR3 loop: CASARLAGIQETQYF. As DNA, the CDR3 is TGTGCCAGCGCGAGACTAGCGGGCATTCAAGAGACCCAGTACTTC.

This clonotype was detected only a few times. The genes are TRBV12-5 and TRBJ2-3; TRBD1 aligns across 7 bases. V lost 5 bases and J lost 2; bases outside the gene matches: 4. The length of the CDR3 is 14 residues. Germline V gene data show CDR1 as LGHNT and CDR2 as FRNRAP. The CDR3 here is CASGQGQVTDTQYF. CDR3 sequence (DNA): TGTGCTAGTGGTCAAGGACAGGTCACAGATACGCAGTATTTT.

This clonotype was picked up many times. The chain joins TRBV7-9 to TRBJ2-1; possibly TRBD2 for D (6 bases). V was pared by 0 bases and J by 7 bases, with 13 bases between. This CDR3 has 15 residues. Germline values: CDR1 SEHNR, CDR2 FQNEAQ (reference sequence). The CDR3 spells CASSLAGGLENEQFF. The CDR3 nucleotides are TGTGCCAGCAGCTTAGCGGGGGGATTAGAGAATGAGCAGTTCTTC.

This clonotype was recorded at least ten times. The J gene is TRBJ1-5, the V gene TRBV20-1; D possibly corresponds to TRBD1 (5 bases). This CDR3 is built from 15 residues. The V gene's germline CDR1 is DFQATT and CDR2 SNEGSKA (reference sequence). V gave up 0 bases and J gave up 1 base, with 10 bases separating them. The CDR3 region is CSARDPRDSNQPQHF. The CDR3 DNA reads TGCAGTGCTAGAGATCCCCGGGACAGCAATCAGCCCCAGCATTTT.

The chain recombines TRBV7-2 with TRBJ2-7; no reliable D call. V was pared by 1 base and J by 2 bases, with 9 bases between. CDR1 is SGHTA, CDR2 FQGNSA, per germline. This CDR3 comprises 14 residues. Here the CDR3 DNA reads TGTGCCAGCAGCTTAGGGACGAGGACCTACGAGCAGTACTTC. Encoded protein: CASSLGTRTYEQYF.

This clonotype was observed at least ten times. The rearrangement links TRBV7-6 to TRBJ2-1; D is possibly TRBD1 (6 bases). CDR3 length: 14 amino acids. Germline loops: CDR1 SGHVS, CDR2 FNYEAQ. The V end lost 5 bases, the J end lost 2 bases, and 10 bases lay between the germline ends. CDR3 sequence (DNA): TGTGCCAGCAGCAACCGGGACACCTACAATGAGCAGTTCTTC. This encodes CASSNRDTYNEQFF.

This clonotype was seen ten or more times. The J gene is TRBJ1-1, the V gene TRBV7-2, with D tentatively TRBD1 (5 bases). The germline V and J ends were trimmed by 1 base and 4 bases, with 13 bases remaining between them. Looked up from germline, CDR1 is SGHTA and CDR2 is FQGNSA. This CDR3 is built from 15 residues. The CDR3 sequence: CASSLGGGGSTEAFF. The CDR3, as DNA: TGTGCCAGCAGCTTAGGCGGGGGGGGTAGCACTGAAGCTTTCTTT.

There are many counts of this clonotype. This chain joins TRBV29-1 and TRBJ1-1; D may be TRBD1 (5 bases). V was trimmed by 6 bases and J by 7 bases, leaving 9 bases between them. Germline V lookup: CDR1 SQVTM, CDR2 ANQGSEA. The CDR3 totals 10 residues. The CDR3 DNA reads TGCAGCGTCCGGGACGGTGAAGCTTTCTTT. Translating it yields CSVRDGEAFF.

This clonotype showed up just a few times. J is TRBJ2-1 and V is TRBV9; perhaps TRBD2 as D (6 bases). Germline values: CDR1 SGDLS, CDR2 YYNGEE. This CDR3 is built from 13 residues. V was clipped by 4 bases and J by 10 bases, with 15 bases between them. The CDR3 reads CASSPTGEDEQFF. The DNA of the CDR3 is TGTGCCAGCAGCCCCACGGGGGAGGACGAGCAGTTCTTC.

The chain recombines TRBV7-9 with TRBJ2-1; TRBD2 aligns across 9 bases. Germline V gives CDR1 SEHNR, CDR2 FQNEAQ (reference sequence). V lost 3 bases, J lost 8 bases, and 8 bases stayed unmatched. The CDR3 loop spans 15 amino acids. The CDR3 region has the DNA TGTGCCAGCAGCTTGAAGGCTAGCGGGGTGGATGAGCAGTTCTTC. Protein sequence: CASSLKASGVDEQFF.

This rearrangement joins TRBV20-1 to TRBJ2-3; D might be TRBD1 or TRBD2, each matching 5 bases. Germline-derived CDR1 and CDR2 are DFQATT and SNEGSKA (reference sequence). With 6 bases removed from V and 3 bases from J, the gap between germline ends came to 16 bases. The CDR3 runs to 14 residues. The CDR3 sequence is CSATGPSPTDTQYF. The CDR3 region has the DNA TGCAGTGCCACGGGACCCAGCCCAACAGATACGCAGTATTTT.